The rows below give T cell receptor beta chains drawn from one sample of a study of blood T cells in healthy people across ages. TCRdb re-derived calls from the 5' RACE reads in MiXCR, one entry per CDR3 protein. This sample has more than 900,000 distinct CDR3 sequences, with 25% to 35% found just once. This sample also belongs to another study, concerning T cells of mothers and their children.

Specimen: blood. The receptors were sampled from a woman in her thirties or forties in good health. CDR3s include the opening cysteine and the closing phenylalanine or tryptophan. A D gene is named only where the DNA matches it firmly. Clone size is not always given. Where it is, it says once, few, many or a class for expanded clones.

>NA|NA|13|TRBV12-3/TRBV12-4|TRBJ1-1
CASSTRWGTEAFF
TGTGCCAGCAGCACTAGATGGGGCACTGAAGCTTTCTTT
>TRBD1|NA|15|TRBV2|TRBJ1-4
CASRDRRDSNEKLFF
TGTGCCAGCAGAGATAGACGGGACAGTAATGAAAAACTGTTTTTT
>NA|few|14|TRBV30|TRBJ2-1
CAWSVKGNFNEQFF
TGTGCCTGGAGTGTTAAGGGGAACTTCAATGAGCAGTTCTTC
>NA|NA|11|TRBV20-1|TRBJ1-2
CSASLPYGYTF
TGCAGTGCTAGCCTCCCCTATGGCTACACCTTC
>NA|few|14|TRBV11-3|TRBJ1-1
CASSVDRMNTEAFF
TGTGCCAGCAGTGTGGACCGGATGAACACTGAAGCTTTCTTT
>NA|NA|19|TRBV6-5|TRBJ2-1
CASSYGGPSALPSYNEQFF
TGTGCCAGCAGTTACGGGGGGCCTTCCGCGCTACCATCCTACAATGAGCAGTTCTTC
>TRBD2|few|15|TRBV20-1|TRBJ2-1
CSAREIAGGYNEQFF
TGCAGTGCTAGAGAGATAGCGGGGGGGTACAATGAGCAGTTCTTC
>NA|few|16|TRBV12-3/TRBV12-4|TRBJ2-7
CASSPSQGRGDYEQYF
TGTGCCAGCAGCCCCTCTCAGGGGCGAGGAGACTACGAGCAGTACTTC
>TRBD2|NA|16|TRBV9|TRBJ2-5
CTSSVAASGGVETQYF
TGTACCAGCAGCGTAGCGGCTAGCGGGGGCGTGGAGACCCAGTACTTC
>NA|NA|13|TRBV20-1|TRBJ2-7
CSATGEGRYEQYF
TGCAGTGCTACAGGGGAGGGAAGATACGAGCAGTACTTT
>NA|NA|12|TRBV27|TRBJ1-2
CASSVPGYGYTF
TGTGCCAGCAGTGTCCCAGGCTATGGCTACACCTTC
>NA|many|15|TRBV4-1|TRBJ2-7
CASSRSQGPSLEQYF
TGCGCCAGCAGCCGGTCACAGGGACCTTCCCTAGAGCAGTACTTC
>TRBD2|NA|17|TRBV28|TRBJ2-3
CASSLSFETSGTDTQYF
TGTGCCAGCAGCTTGTCATTTGAGACTAGCGGGACAGATACGCAGTATTTT
>TRBD1|few|15|TRBV6-5|TRBJ1-1
CASSRGQGSLLSAFF
TGTGCCAGCAGCAGGGGACAGGGGAGTTTATTGTCGGCTTTCTTT
>NA|many|14|TRBV20-1|TRBJ1-2
CSAREPGGVHGYTF
TGCAGTGCTAGAGAACCCGGGGGTGTCCATGGCTACACCTTC
>NA|NA|15|TRBV7-9|TRBJ1-2
CASSLSVRPYDGYTF
TGTGCCAGCAGCTTAAGTGTCAGACCCTACGATGGCTACACCTTC
>TRBD1|few|14|TRBV27|TRBJ2-5
CASSTGTGVKTQYF
TGTGCCAGCAGTACCGGGACAGGGGTAAAGACCCAGTACTTC
>NA|few|15|TRBV20-1|TRBJ2-7
CSASGRPGLSYEQYF
TGCAGTGCTTCCGGACGGCCGGGTCTGAGCTACGAGCAGTACTTC
>NA|many|14|TRBV12-3/TRBV12-4|TRBJ2-3
CASSYRVGTDTQYF
TGTGCCAGCAGCTACAGGGTAGGGACAGATACGCAGTATTTT